The 15 T cell receptor beta chains below come from one sample, sequenced in a study of CD8 T cells in Susac syndrome. Reverse transcription of roughly 0.5 to 1 ug RNA was performed with random hexamers. TCRdb reprocessed the immunoSEQ multiplex PCR reads via MiXCR and lists one record per CDR3 protein. The sample shows approximately 210,000 distinct CDR3 sequences, around 93% of them seen only once. Sequencing was done on a sample of CD4+ T cells from PBMCs. These TCRs come from a human donor with Susac syndrome.

The J gene is TRBJ2-7, the V gene TRBV6-5; the D is unclear. V was trimmed by 8 bases and J by 0 bases, leaving 17 bases between them. This CDR3 is built from 15 residues. The germline V gene has CDR1 MNHEY and CDR2 SVGAGI. CDR3 DNA sequence: TGTGCCAGCTCCATTCGGACGGTTGACTCCTACGAGCAGTACTTC. As protein: CASSIRTVDSYEQYF.

This clonotype was counted once. The chain uses TRBV4-3 and TRBJ1-2; 7 nucleotides align to TRBD1. The CDR3 contains 15 residues. The V gene end was trimmed by 4 bases and the J gene end by 4 bases; junction bases not matched to a gene: 9. CDR1 and CDR2 from the germline V gene are LGHNA and YSLEER. CDR3 DNA sequence: TGCGCCAGCAGCCCCCAGACAGGGACAATCTATGGCTACACCTTC. It encodes CASSPQTGTIYGYTF.

The chain combines TRBV30 with TRBJ1-4; no definite D call. Trimming removed 2 bases from V and 8 bases from J, with 18 bases in between. The germline V gene encodes CDR1 GTSNPN and CDR2 SVGIG (reference sequence). The CDR3 totals 15 residues. The CDR3: CAWSPQGRPFEKLFF. The CDR3 coding sequence is TGTGCCTGGAGTCCTCAAGGGAGGCCATTCGAAAAACTGTTTTTT. The entire variable domain, with the rest obtained from reference TRBV30 and TRBJ1-4, is as follows: SQTIHQWPATLVQPVGSPLSLECTVEGTSNPNLYWYRQAAGRGLQLLFYSVGIGQISSEVPQNLSASRPQDRQFILSSKKLLLSDSGFYLCAWSPQGRPFEKLFFGSGTQLSVL.

The chain uses TRBV30 and TRBJ2-7, with D possibly being TRBD2 (6 bases). The CDR3 covers 17 residues. Trimming took off 2 bases at V and 2 bases at J, with 22 bases between the two ends. CDR1 and CDR2 from the germline V gene are GTSNPN and SVGIG (reference sequence). CDR3 nucleotide sequence: TGTGCCTGGAGTCCACTCAAAGCCGGGGGTTTCACCTACGAGCAGTACTTC. Protein: CAWSPLKAGGFTYEQYF.

This clonotype was seen once. The V gene is TRBV15, the J gene TRBJ1-2, with D unclear. The germline CDR1 and CDR2 sequences are LNHNV and YYDKDF (reference sequence). The germline V and J ends were trimmed by 6 bases and 4 bases, with 27 bases remaining between them. The CDR3 is made up of 18 amino acids. CDR3 sequence (DNA): TGTGCCACCAGGAGCTCTAGGACCCCCGTTAGAGGAACCTATGGCTACACCTTC. It is translated as CATRSSRTPVRGTYGYTF.

The chain combines TRBV7-3 with TRBJ1-6; TRBD1 aligns across 11 bases. Trimming removed 3 bases from V and 10 bases from J; junction bases left unmatched: 5. The CDR3 is 15 residues long. Germline CDR1 and CDR2: SGHTA and FQGTGA. CDR3 amino acids: CASSLEGTGGSPLHF. The CDR3 DNA reads as TGTGCCAGCAGCTTGGAGGGGACAGGGGGATCACCCCTCCACTTT.

The CDR3 coding sequence is TGTGCCAGCAGTTACTCTGGGACAGCGAATTCACCCCTCCACTTT. Residues: CASSYSGTANSPLHF. The genes are TRBV6-6 and TRBJ1-6, with 7 nucleotides matching TRBD1. The CDR3 loop spans 15 amino acids. Looked up from germline, CDR1 is MNHNY and CDR2 is SVGAGI (reference sequence). J gave up 7 bases and V 0 bases, and 3 bases lay outside the gene matches.

This chain joins TRBV18 and TRBJ1-2; tentatively, D is TRBD1 (5 bases). CDR1 and CDR2 (germline): KGHSH, LQKENI. This CDR3 is 14 amino acids long. The V end was cut by 6 bases, the J end by 6 bases, with 17 bases between. The CDR3 spells CASSPDRATDGYTF. CDR3 sequence (DNA): TGTGCCAGCTCCCCCGACAGAGCTACCGATGGCTACACCTTC. Using reference TRBV18 and TRBJ1-2 for the parts outside the CDR3, the full variable domain is NAGVMQNPRHLVRRRGQEARLRCSPMKGHSHVYWYRQLPEEGLKFMVYLQKENIIDESGMPKERFSAEFPKEGPSILRIQQVVRGDSAAYFCASSPDRATDGYTFGSGTRLTVV.

The genes are TRBV7-9 and TRBJ1-4; 10 bases are a match to TRBD1. Trimming took 5 bases from V and 8 from J; bases not matched to a gene: 5. The CDR3 is made up of 14 amino acids. Germline CDR1 SEHNR, CDR2 FQNEAQ (reference sequence). CDR3 sequence reads: CASSAGTGVEKLFF. The CDR3 bases are TGTGCCAGCAGCGCCGGGACAGGGGTGGAAAAACTGTTTTTT.

This sequence joins TRBV7-9 and TRBJ1-1; perhaps TRBD1 as D (5 bases). V gave up 2 bases and J gave up 7 bases, with 11 bases separating them. The CDR3 runs 13 residues. Germline loops: CDR1 SEHNR, CDR2 FQNEAQ (reference sequence). The CDR3 nucleotides are TGTGCCAGCAGCTTACCAGGGTCGGGTGAAGCTTTCTTT. This gives the protein CASSLPGSGEAFF.

This chain links TRBV29-1 with TRBJ1-1, with no clear D. The V end lost 6 bases, the J end lost 5 bases, and 19 bases lay between the germline ends. The CDR3 is 14 amino acids. The germline CDR1 and CDR2 sequences are SQVTM and ANQGSEA. CDR3 sequence: CSVPPRTGGTEAFF. The CDR3 coding sequence is TGCAGCGTACCCCCTCGGACGGGTGGAACTGAAGCTTTCTTT.

V gene TRBV5-1 combines with J gene TRBJ2-1; D possibly corresponds to TRBD2 (5 bases). The length of the CDR3 is 16 residues. Germline V CDR1 and CDR2: SGHRS, YFSETQ. Trimming took 0 bases from V and 4 from J, leaving 14 bases between them. The CDR3 protein is CASSLGASEGYNEQFF. CDR3 nucleotide sequence: TGCGCCAGCAGCTTGGGGGCATCCGAGGGTTACAATGAGCAGTTCTTC.

V usage is TRBV19 and J usage is TRBJ2-6, with 9 bases lining up with TRBD1. V gave up 7 bases and J gave up 12 bases; unmatched junction bases: 7. Germline values: CDR1 LNHDA, CDR2 SQIVND (reference sequence). The CDR3 is 13 residues long. CDR3 sequence reads: CASIPGTGRVLTF. The CDR3, as DNA: TGTGCCAGTATCCCCGGGACAGGGCGCGTCCTGACTTTC. Supplemented by reference TRBV19 and TRBJ2-6, the full variable domain reads DGGITQSPKYLFRKEGQNVTLSCEQNLNHDAMYWYRQDPGQGLRLIYYSQIVNDFQKGDIAEGYSVSREKKESFPLTVTSAQKNPTAFYLCASIPGTGRVLTFGAGSRLTVL.

The CDR3 here is CASSQDPGVFGNQPQHF. As DNA, the CDR3 is TGTGCCAGCAGCCAAGATCCTGGGGTTTTCGGCAATCAGCCCCAGCATTTT. The chain has TRBV3-1 and TRBJ1-5; no firm D call. Germline-derived CDR1 and CDR2 are LGHDT and YNNKEL (reference sequence). V was trimmed by 0 bases and J by 2 bases, leaving 14 bases between them. The CDR3 is made up of 17 amino acids.

The chain employs TRBV4-3 and TRBJ1-1; TRBD1 aligns across 7 bases. This CDR3 spans 15 amino acids. Per the germline V gene, CDR1 is LGHNA and CDR2 is YSLEER. V trimming: 1 base; J trimming: 11 bases; junction bases outside the gene matches: 13. This chain's CDR3 is CASSQAWGTDLGAFF. The CDR3 region has the DNA TGCGCCAGCAGCCAAGCTTGGGGGACAGACCTAGGCGCTTTCTTT.